The 2 T cell receptor beta chains given below trace back to one sample, sequenced in a study of blood T cell repertoires in COVID-19. Measured with immunoSEQ multiplex PCR; TCRdb has only the in-frame clones, and not every one. The data contain 150,000 to 200,000 clones, around 90% of them singletons. The sample was peripheral blood. These receptors were obtained from a woman aged 45 to 65 with acute or convalescent COVID-19.

The chain couples TRBV5-1 to TRBJ1-5; D is undetermined. CDR3 length equals 14 residues. Trimming took off 2 bases at V and 5 bases at J, with 11 bases between the two ends. In germline, CDR1 is SGHRS, CDR2 YFSETQ. This CDR3 is CASSFDGPDQPQHF. The CDR3 DNA reads as TGCGCCAGCAGCTTCGATGGTCCGGATCAGCCCCAGCATTTT.

The rearrangement links TRBV3-1 (or the pseudogene TRBV3-2) to TRBJ2-2, with 7 bases lining up with TRBD1. Germline V gene lookup returns CDR1 LGHDT and CDR2 YNNKEL (reference sequence). J lost 7 bases, V lost 4 bases, and 9 bases had no gene match. The CDR3 totals 15 residues. The CDR3 loop reads CASSRQQGWDGELFF. The DNA of the CDR3 is TGTGCCAGCAGCCGCCAACAGGGGTGGGACGGGGAGCTGTTTTTT.